In this sample, the clone carrying this TCR beta chain turned up once. The same CDR3 arises from other DNA sequences in this sample as well. The CDR3 is 16 amino acids. Germline V CDR1 and CDR2: LGHNA, YSLEER. Germline trimming cut 0 bases from V and 4 bases from J; bases unmatched to any gene: 2. This sample was included in a study of technical replicates of blood from a handful of donors. Repertoires were generated with immunoSEQ multiplex PCR, while TCRdb's copy carries only in-frame clones and drops some. The table records about 49,000 clones, roughly 90% of them present only once. The chain links TRBV4-3 to TRBJ2-3; 12 bases are shared with TRBD2. Sequencing was performed on PBMCs. The receptor's source is a human donor in good health. Some clones in this sample may be carry-over from other donors' samples. The CDR3 loop is CASSQDLAGGPDTQYF. In nucleotides, the CDR3 is TGCGCCAGCAGCCAAGATCTAGCGGGGGGGCCAGATACGCAGTATTTT.